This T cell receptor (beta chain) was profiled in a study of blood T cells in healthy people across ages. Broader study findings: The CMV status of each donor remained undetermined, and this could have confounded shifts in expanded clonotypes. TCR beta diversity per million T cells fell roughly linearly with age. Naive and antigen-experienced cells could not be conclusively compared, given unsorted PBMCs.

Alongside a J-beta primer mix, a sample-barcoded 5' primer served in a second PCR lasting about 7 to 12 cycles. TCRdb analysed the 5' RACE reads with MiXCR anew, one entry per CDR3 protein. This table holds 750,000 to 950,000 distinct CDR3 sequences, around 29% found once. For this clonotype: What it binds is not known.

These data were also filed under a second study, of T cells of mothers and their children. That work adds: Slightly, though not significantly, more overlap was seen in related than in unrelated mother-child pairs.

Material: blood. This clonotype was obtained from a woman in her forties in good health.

This CDR3 is CASRSSGTGAEQYF. The CDR3 DNA is TGTGCCAGCAGAAGTTCGGGGACAGGGGCCGAGCAGTACTTC. J is TRBJ2-7 and V is TRBV3-1; TRBD1 matches at 10 bases. CDR3 length: 14 residues. The ends lost 6 bases at V and 6 bases at J; junction bases unmatched: 8. Germline CDR1 and CDR2: LGHDT and YNNKEL (reference sequence).